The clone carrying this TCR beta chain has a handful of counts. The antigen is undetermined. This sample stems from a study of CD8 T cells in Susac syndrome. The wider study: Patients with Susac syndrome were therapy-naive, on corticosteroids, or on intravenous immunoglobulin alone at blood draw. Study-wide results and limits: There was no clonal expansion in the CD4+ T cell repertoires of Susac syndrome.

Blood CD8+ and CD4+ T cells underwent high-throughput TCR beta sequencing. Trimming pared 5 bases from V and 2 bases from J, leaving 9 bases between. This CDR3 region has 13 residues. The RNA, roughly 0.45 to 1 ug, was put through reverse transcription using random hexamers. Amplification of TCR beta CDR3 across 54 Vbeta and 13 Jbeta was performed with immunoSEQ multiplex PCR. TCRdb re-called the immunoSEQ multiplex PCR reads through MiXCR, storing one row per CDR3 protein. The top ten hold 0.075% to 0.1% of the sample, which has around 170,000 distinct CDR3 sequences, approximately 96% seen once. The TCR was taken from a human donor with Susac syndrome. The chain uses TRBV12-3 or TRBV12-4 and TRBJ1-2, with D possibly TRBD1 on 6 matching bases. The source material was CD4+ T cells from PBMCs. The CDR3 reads CASSLQGNYGYTF. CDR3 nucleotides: TGTGCCAGCAGTCTACAGGGAAACTATGGCTACACCTTC.